This T cell receptor (beta chain) appears in the sequencing data of a study of molecular identifiers for immune sequencing clone quantification. Source material for naive CD8 libraries was about 19,000 to 1,000,000 sorted cells, with 10%, 30% or 50% RNA. Note on this clonotype: The antigen is unknown.

MiXCR, run by TCRdb on the PCR reads, gives a single entry per CDR3 protein. The sample has about 630,000 distinct CDR3 sequences; around 25% are singletons. This CDR3 is built from 14 residues. Unmatched junction bases numbered 6, after V lost 6 bases and J lost 5 bases. General study points: Underestimated sizes of highly expanded clones could result from identical TCR molecules that share a barcode.

The chain carries TRBV12-3 or TRBV12-4 and TRBJ2-2, with 7 bases aligning to TRBD2. Sequencing used naive CD8+ T cells from blood, with Jurkat cell RNA spiked in. Subset described: FACS-sorted CD8+CD4-CCR7+CD45RA+ naive T cells. The sequence derives from a human donor in good health. Some libraries in this study had Jurkat cell RNA spiked in. The CDR3 nucleotides are TGTGCCAGCAGCCCCCAGGGAGGGACCGGGGAGCTGTTTTTT. Protein sequence: CASSPQGGTGELFF.